This T cell receptor (beta chain) was sequenced in a study of cytomegalovirus exposure and HLA in healthy donors. Findings and caveats of the study: Productive rates of about 90% or about 30% were seen for most TCR beta V segments in an earlier analysis. A later analysis, which compared TCR beta chains of equal frequency, found the HLA-associated ones more clonally expanded. Upon later analysis, TCR association rates were observed to vary by HLA locus, being highest for DRB1 and lowest for HLA-C.

The PCR was carried out with 60 Vbeta primers and 13 Jbeta primers. Assay: immunoSEQ multiplex PCR; the TCRdb copy retains only in-frame clones and omits some. This specimen shows 87,000 or so clones; the ten leading clones hold 15%. Regarding this clone: Its specificity is not known.

Per the germline V gene, CDR1 is SGHDT and CDR2 is YYEEEE. The CDR3 covers 13 residues. V gave up 2 bases and J gave up 1 base, with 6 bases separating them. Nominally healthy donors provided the samples, though records likely missed some immune exposures. The chain employs TRBV5-6 and TRBJ1-1; tentatively, D is TRBD1 (6 bases). The sequence was collected from a man in his forties or fifties in good health and CMV-seropositive. Sample: PBMCs. This CDR3 is CASSFRGNTEAFF. CDR3 bases: TGTGCCAGCAGCTTCAGGGGGAACACTGAAGCTTTCTTT.